This entry is about one T cell receptor (beta chain). Original processing methods: The assay estimated nucleated cells by amplifying reference gene primers. Clones were read by immunoSEQ multiplex PCR, and TCRdb kept only the in-frame ones, dropping some. V and J calls plus clone size are reproduced from that table; the DNA served to infer D and trimming. The profile covers fewer than 200,000 clones, with approximately 79% appearing a single time and 2.5% to 3% taken by the ten largest. This sample is drawn from a study of blood T cell repertoires in COVID-19. Study information: COVID-19 samples, acute and convalescent, were from the United States, Italy and Spain. PBMCs, B-cell-depleted T cells, or T cells were the source of the cDNA or gDNA that made up the material.

Looked up from germline, CDR1 is SGHNT and CDR2 is YYREEE (reference sequence). Trimming removed 3 bases from V and 9 bases from J, with 15 bases in between. This CDR3 has 13 amino acids. The gene calls are TRBV5-4 and TRBJ1-2, with D perhaps matching TRBD1 (6 bases). The sequenced sample consisted of peripheral blood. The TCR originated in a woman older than 75 with acute or convalescent COVID-19. The CDR3 bases are TGTGCCAGCAGCTCCGAATGGGGGGGCAGCTACACCTTC. Its translation is CASSSEWGGSYTF.